Described below is a single T cell receptor (beta chain) sequence and its context. Antigen unknown. One junction end disagrees with the germline gene, perhaps due to a read error. These data originate in a study of beta chain features in type 1 diabetes. The authors reverse transcribed all of the isolated RNA, so sequencing captured expressed TCRB transcripts. The assay was immunoSEQ multiplex PCR, and TCRdb's table has in-frame clones only and misses some. Found here are 350,000 to 450,000 clones, 11% to 15% of them singletons; the top ten hold roughly 0.036%. Study-wide findings and caveats: In every one of the four CD4+ subsets, TCRB CDR3s were moderately but significantly shorter in Type 1 diabetes patients.

The germline V gene encodes CDR1 MGHDK and CDR2 SYGVNS. CDR3 size: 17 residues. Every single donor gave one heparinised blood draw, and these averaged approximately 120 mL. By way of CD45RO/CCR7/CD25/CD127/CD95/CD27, the CD4+ regulatory, stem cell-like memory, central memory and naive cells were sorted. Source material: naive CD4+ T cells from blood. This chain uses TRBV25-1 with TRBJ2-2; 8 bases align to TRBD1. The origin of this receptor is a man in his thirties or forties in good health. The CDR3 sequence is CASTESPGGWTVGELFF. CDR3 nucleotides: TGTGCCAGCACTGAATCGCCAGGGGGCTGGACGGTCGGGGAGCTGTTTTTT.